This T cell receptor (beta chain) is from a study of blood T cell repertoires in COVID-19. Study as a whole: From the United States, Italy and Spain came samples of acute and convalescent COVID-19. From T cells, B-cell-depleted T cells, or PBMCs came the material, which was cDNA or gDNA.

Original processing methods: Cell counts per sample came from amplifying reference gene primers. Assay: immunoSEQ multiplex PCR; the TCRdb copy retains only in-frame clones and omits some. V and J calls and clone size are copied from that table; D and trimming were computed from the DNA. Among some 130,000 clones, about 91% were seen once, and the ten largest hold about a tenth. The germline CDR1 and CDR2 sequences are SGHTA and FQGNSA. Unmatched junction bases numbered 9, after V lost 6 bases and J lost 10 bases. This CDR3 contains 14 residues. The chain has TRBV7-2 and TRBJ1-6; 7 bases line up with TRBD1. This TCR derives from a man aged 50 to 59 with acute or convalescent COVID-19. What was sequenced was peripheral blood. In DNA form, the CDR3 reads TGTGCCAGCAGACCCACAGGGGTTGGCTCACCCCTCCACTTT. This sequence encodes CASRPTGVGSPLHF.